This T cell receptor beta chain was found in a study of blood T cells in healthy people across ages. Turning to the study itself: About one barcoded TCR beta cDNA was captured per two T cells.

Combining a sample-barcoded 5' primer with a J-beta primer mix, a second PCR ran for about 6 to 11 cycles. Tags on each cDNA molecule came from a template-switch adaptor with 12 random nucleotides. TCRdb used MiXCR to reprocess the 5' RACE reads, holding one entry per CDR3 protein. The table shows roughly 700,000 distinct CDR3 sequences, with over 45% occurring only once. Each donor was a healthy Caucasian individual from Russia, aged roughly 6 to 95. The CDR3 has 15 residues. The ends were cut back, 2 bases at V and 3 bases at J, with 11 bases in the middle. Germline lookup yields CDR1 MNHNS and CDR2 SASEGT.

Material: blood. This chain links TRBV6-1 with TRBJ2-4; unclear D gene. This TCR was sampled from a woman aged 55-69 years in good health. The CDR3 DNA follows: TGTGCCAGCAGTGAACTGGGCGCCTTCAAAAACATTCAGTACTTC. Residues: CASSELGAFKNIQYF.